These T cell receptor beta chains were read from a single sample in a study of T cells in Graves' hyperthyroidism and ophthalmopathy. TCRdb independently ran MiXCR on the multiplex PCR reads; one entry per CDR3 protein. The sample consists of about 740,000 distinct CDR3 sequences, around 15% of them appearing once. The specimen sequenced was blood. The receptors derive from a young woman with Graves' hyperthyroidism. CDR3s leave out the opening cysteine and the closing phenylalanine or tryptophan.

cdr3_length j_call v_call cdr3_aa
13 TRBJ2-7 TRBV7-9 ASSQNAGEAYEQY
13 TRBJ2-3 TRBV20-1 SARDQTGPTDTQY
15 TRBJ2-1 TRBV7-2 ASSHHRVPSASDEQF
11 TRBJ1-1 TRBV20-1 SASLLQNTEAF
14 TRBJ2-6 TRBV29-1 SASQGAQSGANVLT
13 TRBJ2-1 TRBV7-2 ASSLVPGLVVEQF
14 TRBJ2-2 TRBV11-3 ASTKGVLANTGELF
11 TRBJ2-3 TRBV6-1 AILDRRTDTQY
10 TRBJ2-7 TRBV20-1 SPVTVSYEQY
15 TRBJ2-1 TRBV4-1 ASSPSSGRSSYNEQF
11 TRBJ2-7 TRBV7-9 ASTPGQGDEQY
14 TRBJ2-1 TRBV6-5 ASSYSTRSGDNEQF
13 TRBJ1-6 TRBV25-1 ASSDQGLYNSPLH
13 TRBJ2-5 TRBV10-3 AISGSGLARETQY
14 TRBJ2-1 TRBV12-3/TRBV12-4 ASSQRTRTSFDEQF
14 TRBJ2-1 TRBV18 ASSRQGVSSYNEQF
12 TRBJ1-5 TRBV27 ASSLQGPPRPQH
9 TRBJ2-7 TRBV7-2 ASSPSVEQY
16 TRBJ2-2 TRBV7-3 ASSPDLWSGRDTGELF
11 TRBJ2-7 TRBV13 ASRRDREVEQY
15 TRBJ2-4 TRBV20-1 SARDPAELSIWGLQY
12 TRBJ2-7 TRBV5-6 ASSGGGGAYEQY
15 TRBJ2-3 TRBV7-6 ASSRLLAGGPINTQY
18 TRBJ2-2 TRBV24-1 ATSDPGTDRARISAGELF
13 TRBJ2-7 TRBV9 ASSVDGTGHYEQY
10 TRBJ2-3 TRBV29-1 SGTGGGDTQY
14 TRBJ2-2 TRBV15 ATSRKREFGTGELF
12 TRBJ2-7 TRBV7-3 ASSLTGPEGEQY
14 TRBJ2-1 TRBV4-1 ASSPWGTSGKDEQF
12 TRBJ2-7 TRBV20-1 SATGLAASYEQY
12 TRBJ1-1 TRBV20-1 SALPGPQGTEAF
13 TRBJ2-3 TRBV24-1 ATSDLQGPADTQY
13 TRBJ1-2 TRBV4-3 ASSLRGGEWDGYT
13 TRBJ2-1 TRBV28 ASRIITTSYNEQF
11 TRBJ2-1 TRBV29-1 SVDGRSYNEQF